The next 22 T cell receptor beta chains were all read from a single sample in a study of cytomegalovirus exposure and HLA in healthy donors. TCRdb's table, derived via immunoSEQ multiplex PCR, lists solely in-frame clones and lacks some. In the table there are tens of thousands of clones, over 85% of which are singletons. Sequences were obtained from PBMCs. The receptors were gathered from a man between 18 and 35 years old in good health and CMV-seronegative.

The V call is TRBV7-8, the J call TRBJ2-5; 8 nucleotides match TRBD2. Germline V lookup: CDR1 SGHVS, CDR2 FQNEAQ. The CDR3 runs to 13 residues. With 8 bases clipped from V and 5 bases from J, the junction kept 7 bases outside the gene matches. The CDR3 DNA sequence: TGTGCCAGCGGATTAGCGGGACTGGAGACCCAGTACTTC. This gives the protein CASGLAGLETQYF.

The CDR3 sequence is CASSLAFGFRSAFF. In DNA form, the CDR3 reads TGTGCCAGCAGCTTGGCCTTCGGGTTTAGGTCGGCTTTCTTT. The chain is built from TRBV5-6 and TRBJ1-1; D is unresolved. There are 14 residues in the CDR3. V lost 0 bases and J lost 11, with 17 bases in between. The germline CDR1 and CDR2 sequences are SGHDT and YYEEEE.

A few counts support this clone. The chain links TRBV19 to TRBJ1-5, with D maybe TRBD1 (6 bases). This CDR3 spans 14 amino acids. The germline V and J ends were trimmed by 7 bases and 0 bases, with 10 bases remaining between them. Germline V gives CDR1 LNHDA, CDR2 SQIVND (reference sequence). The CDR3 protein is CASKQGNSNQPQHF. The CDR3 region has the DNA TGTGCCAGTAAACAGGGAAATAGCAATCAGCCCCAGCATTTT.

V is TRBV10-1 and J is TRBJ2-1, with 7 bases aligning to TRBD2. The V segment lost 10 bases and the J segment 0 bases; nucleotides outside the gene matches: 12. The CDR3 length is 16 residues. The germline V gene has CDR1 WNHNN and CDR2 SYGVQD (reference sequence). In DNA, the CDR3 is TGCGCCAACACACCGGGACTACTTACCTCCTACAATGAGCAGTTCTTC. Amino acid sequence: CANTPGLLTSYNEQFF.

This clone has only one observation. The rearrangement links TRBV30 to TRBJ2-5, with D possibly being TRBD1 (5 bases). Trimming stripped 4 bases from V and 0 bases from J, with 9 bases between. CDR1 is GTSNPN and CDR2 is SVGIG in the germline V gene (reference sequence). The CDR3 length is 13 residues. CDR3 loop: CAWMTAYQETQYF. CDR3 nucleotides: TGTGCCTGGATGACAGCTTACCAAGAGACCCAGTACTTC.

About this clone: The junction departs from germline at one end; a sequencing error may be responsible. The gene calls are TRBV7-9 and TRBJ2-1; TRBD2 matches at 11 bases. This CDR3 has 14 amino acids. Germline loops: CDR1 SEHNR, CDR2 FQNEAQ (reference sequence). In nucleotides, the CDR3 is TGTGCCAGCAGCCTAGCGGGGGGCTACAATGAGCAGTTCTTC. As protein: CASSLAGGYNEQFF.

The chain joins TRBV21-1 to TRBJ1-2; TRBD1, the D gene given by the table, was not confirmed from the DNA. TRBV21-1 is reported as a pseudogene. This CDR3 region has 18 residues. The CDR3 DNA reads TGTGCCAGCAGCCATCTCAGGGACAGGGCCAACTCTAACTATGGCTACACCTTC. Encoded protein: CASSHLRDRANSNYGYTF.

The CDR3 here is CASSRTSGVANEQFF. As DNA, the CDR3 is TGTGCCAGCAGCCGAACTTCGGGAGTGGCAAATGAGCAGTTCTTC. The J gene is TRBJ2-1, the V gene TRBV5-8, with D perhaps TRBD2 (6 bases). Trimming removed 4 bases from V and 7 bases from J, with 18 bases in between. This CDR3 has 15 amino acids. Germline V lookup: CDR1 SGHTS, CDR2 YDEGEE.

This clone was picked up one time. The CDR3 DNA reads as TGTGCCAGCAGCTTGGAAAGCGGCTCCTACGAGCAGTACTTC. Translation gives CASSLESGSYEQYF. The rearrangement uses TRBV5-6 and TRBJ2-7; possibly TRBD2 for D (5 bases). The CDR3 spans 14 residues. Trimming pared 0 bases from V and 0 bases from J, leaving 7 bases between. Germline V lookup: CDR1 SGHDT, CDR2 YYEEEE.

This clone appeared a single time. The chain joins TRBV7-8 to TRBJ2-5; TRBD2 aligns across 7 bases. CDR1 is SGHVS, CDR2 FQNEAQ, per germline. The junction had 13 bases not matched to a gene; V was cut back by 5 bases and J by 4 bases. This CDR3 region has 16 residues. The CDR3 spells CASSPPGLGNLETQYF. Here the CDR3 DNA reads TGTGCCAGCAGCCCCCCCGGACTAGGTAACCTAGAGACCCAGTACTTC.

This chain joins TRBV5-1 and TRBJ2-3; D is unresolved. The CDR3 covers 16 residues. Trimming stripped 0 bases from V and 7 bases from J, with 18 bases between. CDR1 and CDR2 (germline): SGHRS, YFSETQ. The CDR3 sequence: CASSLGPDLESYTQYF. Written as DNA, the CDR3 is TGCGCCAGCAGCTTGGGGCCAGACTTAGAATCGTATACGCAGTATTTT.

The chain combines TRBV10-3 with TRBJ1-4, with D possibly matching TRBD1 (5 bases). Germline assignment: CDR1 ENHRY and CDR2 SYGVKD. There are 13 residues in the CDR3. Trimming took 2 bases from V and 7 from J, leaving 8 bases between them. The CDR3 reads CAISERGGEKLFF. The CDR3 coding sequence is TGTGCCATCAGTGAGCGCGGGGGTGAAAAACTGTTTTTT.

The gene calls are TRBV7-9 and TRBJ1-2; TRBD1 might be the D (5 bases). Trimming cost V 4 bases and J 3 bases, with 18 bases left between them. This CDR3 has 16 residues. Germline V gives CDR1 SEHNR, CDR2 FQNEAQ (reference sequence). In nucleotides, the CDR3 is TGTGCCAGCAGCTATCCGGCGGGGACCGGGGACTATGGCTACACCTTC. Translated: CASSYPAGTGDYGYTF.

This clone was counted a few times. The chain joins TRBV7-8 to TRBJ1-2; 7 bases are shared with TRBD1. V lost 5 bases, J lost 4 bases, and 10 bases stayed unmatched. This CDR3 spans 15 amino acids. The germline V gene has CDR1 SGHVS and CDR2 FQNEAQ. The CDR3 DNA is TGTGCCAGCAGCGGGGGACAGAGCCATTCCTATGGCTACACCTTC. This encodes CASSGGQSHSYGYTF.

This rearrangement joins TRBV28 to TRBJ2-1; no reliable D call. Germline CDR1 MDHEN, CDR2 SYDVKM. This CDR3 is 11 amino acids long. Between the trimmed V and J ends, which lost 5 bases and 4 bases, there was a span of 3 bases. The CDR3 nucleotides read TGTGCCAGCAGTGAGTACAATGAGCAGTTCTTC. Encoded protein: CASSEYNEQFF. The full variable domain, in which reference TRBV28 and TRBJ2-1 provide the parts outside the CDR3, is DVKVTQSSRYLVKRTGEKVFLECVQDMDHENMFWYRQDPGLGLRLIYFSYDVKMKEKGDIPEGYSVSREKKERFSLILESASTNQTSMYLCASSEYNEQFFGPGTRLTVL.

The V and J genes are TRBV7-8 and TRBJ2-5, with 11 bases fitting TRBD2. CDR1 and CDR2 (germline): SGHVS, FQNEAQ. Unmatched junction bases numbered 7, after V lost 5 bases and J lost 2 bases. The CDR3 extends over 16 amino acids. The CDR3 DNA follows: TGTGCCAGCAGCGGAAGACTAGCGGGGAGGCAAGAGACCCAGTACTTC. Amino acids: CASSGRLAGRQETQYF.

For this clone: One junction end disagrees with the germline gene, perhaps due to a read error. This chain connects TRBV4-3 to TRBJ2-7; D might be TRBD1 (5 bases). Germline CDR1 LGHNA, CDR2 YSLEER. CDR3 length equals 15 residues. CDR3 sequence (DNA): TGCGCCAGCAGCCAAGGTATCAGGGAAGGTGGTTATCGAAACTTC. It encodes CASSQGIREGGYRNF.

V gene TRBV5-6 combines with J gene TRBJ1-4, with a weak D call TRBD1 (6 bases). Germline V gene sequence: CDR1 SGHDT, CDR2 YYEEEE. The CDR3 runs to 16 residues. Trimming took off 1 base at V and 4 bases at J, with 14 bases between the two ends. The CDR3 sequence is CASSLSKAGVNEKLFF. Here the CDR3 DNA reads TGTGCCAGCAGCTTGTCGAAGGCAGGGGTTAATGAAAAACTGTTTTTT.

This clone was detected only once. The CDR3: CASSSLFSGRRNEQFF. For the CDR3, the DNA is TGTGCCAGCAGCTCCCTGTTTAGCGGGAGGAGGAATGAGCAGTTCTTC. This chain joins TRBV7-2 and TRBJ2-1; 10 nucleotides agree with TRBD2. Germline trimming cut 4 bases from V and 7 bases from J; bases unmatched to any gene: 10. The CDR3 spans 16 residues. Germline CDR1 reads SGHTA; CDR2 reads FQGNSA.

This clone was observed a few times. The chain joins TRBV5-1 to TRBJ2-7, with 11 bases lining up with TRBD2. The J segment lost 2 bases and the V segment lost 4 bases, leaving 5 bases of the junction unmatched. In germline, CDR1 is SGHRS, CDR2 YFSETQ. This CDR3 spans 15 amino acids. The CDR3 reads CASSPTSGGTYEQYF. CDR3 nucleotide sequence: TGCGCCAGCAGCCCTACTAGCGGGGGTACCTACGAGCAGTACTTC.

V is TRBV6-5 and J is TRBJ1-5; TRBD1 agrees at 7 bases. CDR1 and CDR2 (germline): MNHEY, SVGAGI. This CDR3 comprises 15 residues. V was clipped by 7 bases and J by 0 bases; unmatched bases: 6. The CDR3 DNA follows: TGTGCCAGCACCTCGGACAGGAGTAGCAATCAGCCCCAGCATTTT. It is translated as CASTSDRSSNQPQHF.

V is TRBV19 and J is TRBJ1-1; TRBD1 aligns across 11 bases. The CDR3 consists of 14 residues. Per the germline V gene, CDR1 is LNHDA and CDR2 is SQIVND (reference sequence). DNA for the CDR3: TGTGGAACCGGACAGGGGGCAGAGGACACTGAAGCTTTCTTT. It codes for CGTGQGAEDTEAFF.